This TCR beta chain was observed in a study of shared clonotypes between healthy human individuals. Generated by immunoSEQ multiplex PCR, the TCRdb table keeps only in-frame clones and is missing some. Of around 600,000 clones in the sample, roughly 95% were seen once. CD45RO-negative CD8 cells positively selected for CCR7 made up the naive population, which excluded terminally differentiated effector memory CD45RA+ cells. The V end was cut by 5 bases, the J end by 6 bases, with 17 bases between. Germline CDR1 is SEHNR and CDR2 is FQNEAQ (reference sequence). CDR3 length equals 15 residues. Input material: naive CD8+ T cells sorted from blood. The V call is TRBV7-9, the J call TRBJ1-5, with D perhaps matching TRBD1 (5 bases). The sequence was obtained from a woman aged 25-40 years in good health. This CDR3 reads CASSPTGGDGQPQHF. CDR3 sequence (DNA): TGTGCCAGCAGCCCAACGGGGGGGGACGGTCAGCCCCAGCATTTT. The full variable domain, rest sourced from reference TRBV7-9 and TRBJ1-5, is DTGVSQNPRHKITKRGQNVTFRCDPISEHNRLYWYRQTLGQGPEFLTYFQNEAQLEKSRLLSDRFSAERPKGSFSTLEIQRTEQGDSAMYLCASSPTGGDGQPQHFGDGTRLSIL.